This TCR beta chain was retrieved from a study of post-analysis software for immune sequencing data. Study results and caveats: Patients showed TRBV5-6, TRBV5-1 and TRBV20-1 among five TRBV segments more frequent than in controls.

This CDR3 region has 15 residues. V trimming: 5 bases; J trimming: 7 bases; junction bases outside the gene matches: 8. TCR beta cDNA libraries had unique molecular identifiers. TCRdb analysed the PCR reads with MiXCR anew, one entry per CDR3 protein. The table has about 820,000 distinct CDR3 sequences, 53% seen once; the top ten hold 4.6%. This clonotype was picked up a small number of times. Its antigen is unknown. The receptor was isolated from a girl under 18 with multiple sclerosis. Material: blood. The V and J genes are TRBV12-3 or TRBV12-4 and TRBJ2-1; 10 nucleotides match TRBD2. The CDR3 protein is CASSQSGRAGNEQFF. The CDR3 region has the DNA TGTGCCAGCAGTCAAAGCGGGAGGGCCGGGAATGAGCAGTTCTTC.